The present entry profiles one T cell receptor (beta chain) with its context. Its antigen is unknown. No much larger clone is present one base from it, and per-base qualities are unavailable. This sample was included in a study of blood T cell repertoires in COVID-19 (dated by TCRdb to the early 2020s). A note on the overall study: Collaborator samples came from the United States, Italy and Spain and covered acute and convalescent phases of COVID-19. Subjects who had been exposed to COVID-19, were actively infected with it, or had recovered from it provided the deeply sampled blood TCRbeta repertoires that made up the dataset. The material from the prospective study consisted of cDNA or gDNA derived from T cells, B-cell-depleted T cells, or PBMCs. HLA class I and class II types, where available, came from metadata supplied by the sample provider rather than from assay-based typing. A de-identified subject ID, COVID-19 status, age in years and sex were almost always included in the sample metadata. The samples were drawn from the first 160 participants of the ongoing ImmuneRACE study and from under 1,500 subjects provided by 6 global collaborators. The repertoires were released in a freely available public database meant as a resource for research on the immune response to SARS-CoV-2.

Beyond this particular receptor, the publication reports: Clinical and demographic metadata were provided uncurated, with the amount varying by source and participant.

The collaborating institutions used their own protocols to collect whole blood in K2EDTA tubes. For TCRbeta analysis, collaborator samples were shipped as frozen whole blood, as isolated PBMCs, or as DNA extracted from either sample type. Taken from cysteine to phenylalanine, the CDR3 has 12 residues. Solely the CDR3 DNA is kept, with 36 bases framed from the first base. Via the germline V gene, CDR1 is SGHDT and CDR2 YYEEEE. V is cut by 0 bases and J by 5 bases, and the space between the germline ends is 5 bases. The immunoSEQ Assay, a bias-controlled multiplex PCR, was used to amplify TCRbeta CDR3 regions from genomic DNA. As for the authors' bioinformatics: The number of nucleated cells in each sample was estimated from the amplification of reference gene primers within the assay. To quantify the absolute abundance of each unique TCRbeta CDR3 rearrangement, sequence reads were collapsed and filtered. For each sample, productive Simpson clonality was calculated as the square root of Simpson's diversity index over productive rearrangements. Here the immuneACCESS table is served through TCRdb, limited to in-frame sequences with V and J called. Missing clones are a known gap in these copies; in checked studies unresolved V genes cover under half, and the rest lacks a known reason. That table furnishes V, J and clone size, whereas the DNA furnished D and trimming. The sample records more than 90,000 clones, around 92% of which are singletons. Of the sample, 5.7% is held by the ten largest clones.

The TCR sequence derives from a man between 50 and 59 years old with active COVID-19. Sequencing input: peripheral blood. Recombination joined TRBV5-6 with TRBJ1-2; the D gene remains uncertain. The CDR3 amino acid sequence is: CASSLARYGYTF. The DNA sequence reads TGTGCCAGCAGCTTGGCTCGGTATGGCTACACCTTC.